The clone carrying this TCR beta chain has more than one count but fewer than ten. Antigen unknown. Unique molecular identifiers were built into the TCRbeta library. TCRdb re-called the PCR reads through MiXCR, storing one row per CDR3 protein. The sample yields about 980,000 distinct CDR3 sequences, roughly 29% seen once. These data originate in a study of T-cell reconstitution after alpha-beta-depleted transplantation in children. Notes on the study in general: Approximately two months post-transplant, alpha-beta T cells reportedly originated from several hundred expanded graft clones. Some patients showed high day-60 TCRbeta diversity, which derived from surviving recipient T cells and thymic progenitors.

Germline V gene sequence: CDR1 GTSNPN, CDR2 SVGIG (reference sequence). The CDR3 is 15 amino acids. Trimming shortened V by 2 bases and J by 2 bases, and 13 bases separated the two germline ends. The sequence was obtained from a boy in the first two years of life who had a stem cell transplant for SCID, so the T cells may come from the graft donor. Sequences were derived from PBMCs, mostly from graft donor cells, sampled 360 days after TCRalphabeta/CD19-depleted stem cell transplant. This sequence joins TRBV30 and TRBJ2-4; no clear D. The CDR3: CAWSTRSTTKNIQYF. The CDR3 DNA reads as TGTGCCTGGAGTACGCGGTCGACGACCAAAAACATTCAGTACTTC.